A single sample is the source of the 23 T cell receptor beta chains below, sequenced in a study of cytomegalovirus exposure and HLA in healthy donors (dated by TCRdb to 2015 to 2018). The library came from the immunoSEQ multiplex PCR assay. For the multiplex PCR, a mixture combining 60 forward primers for TCR Vbeta segments and 13 reverse primers for TCR Jbeta segments was used. Imported from immuneACCESS, the table was reduced by TCRdb to in-frame sequences with V and J called. These copies leave out some clones; in studies compared against another copy, an unresolved V gene accounts for under half, and the cause of the remainder is not known. Here the sample has about 43,000 clones; 51% occur a single time. Roughly 5.6% of the sample rests with the top ten. Sequenced input: PBMCs. The receptors shown here come from a man between 60 and 75 years old in good health and CMV-seronegative.

This clone was seen a few times. The chain employs TRBV29-1 and TRBJ1-5; the D is unclear. V lost 5 bases and J lost 4, with 12 bases in between. Germline V lookup: CDR1 SQVTM, CDR2 ANQGSEA. The CDR3 has 13 amino acids. The CDR3 nucleotides are TGCAGCGTTTCGATTGGGAGGAATCAGCCCCAGCATTTT. This sequence encodes CSVSIGRNQPQHF.

This clone was seen a handful of times. The chain combines TRBV9 with TRBJ2-6; maybe TRBD2 (5 bases). The CDR3 is made up of 16 amino acids. Germline CDR1 reads SGDLS; CDR2 reads YYNGEE. V lost 0 bases and J 4 bases, leaving 11 bases between the germline ends. The CDR3 reads CASSVGGKSGANVLTF. The CDR3 DNA reads as TGTGCCAGCAGCGTAGGAGGGAAATCGGGGGCCAACGTCCTGACTTTC. Looking up the rest from reference TRBV9 and TRBJ2-6 gives the full variable domain: DSGVTQTPKHLITATGQRVTLRCSPRSGDLSVYWYQQSLDQGLQFLIQYYNGEERAKGNILERFSAQQFPDLHSELNLSSLELGDSALYFCASSVGGKSGANVLTFGAGSRLTVL.

This clone was counted between two and nine times. DNA of the CDR3: TGCGCCAGCAGGGGACTGATGAAAGAGACCCAGTACTTC. It specifies CASRGLMKETQYF. This chain uses TRBV5-1 with TRBJ2-5; D is perhaps TRBD2 (6 bases). CDR1 SGHRS and CDR2 YFSETQ come from the germline V gene. The CDR3 extends over 13 amino acids. Trimming stripped 5 bases from V and 3 bases from J, with 11 bases between.

The chain has TRBV5-1 and TRBJ1-2; a possible D gene is TRBD1 (5 bases). The length of the CDR3 is 15 residues. The V gene lost 5 bases and the J gene lost 3 bases, with 17 bases spanning the gap. Germline assignment: CDR1 SGHRS and CDR2 YFSETQ. The CDR3 DNA reads TGCGCCAGCAGGCTTCAAGTAGCGGGGGACTATGGCTACACCTTC. It specifies CASRLQVAGDYGYTF.

The chain combines TRBV27 with TRBJ1-1, with D perhaps TRBD1 (5 bases). Germline-derived CDR1 and CDR2 are MNHEY and SMNVEV (reference sequence). The CDR3 runs to 13 residues. The V end was cut by 6 bases, the J end by 4 bases, with 12 bases between. The CDR3 DNA is TGTGCCAGCAGGATCGGAGGGGCCACTGAAGCTTTCTTT. As protein: CASRIGGATEAFF.

The chain recombines TRBV7-9 with TRBJ2-7; D is undetermined. With 1 base removed from V and 3 bases from J, the gap between germline ends came to 7 bases. This CDR3 has 13 amino acids. Germline CDR1 SEHNR, CDR2 FQNEAQ (reference sequence). The CDR3: CASSLDASYEQYF. CDR3 DNA sequence: TGTGCCAGCAGCTTAGACGCCAGCTACGAGCAGTACTTC.

This clone was seen a handful of times. V usage is TRBV30 and J usage is TRBJ2-5; the match to TRBD1 covers 10 bases. Germline CDR1 is GTSNPN and CDR2 is SVGIG (reference sequence). This CDR3 comprises 14 residues. V trimming: 3 bases; J trimming: 5 bases; junction bases outside the gene matches: 6. In DNA form, the CDR3 reads TGTGCCTGGAGCGCGGGACAGGGGTTTGAGACCCAGTACTTC. Translated, it gives CAWSAGQGFETQYF. The variable domain in full, with the rest retrieved from reference TRBV30 and TRBJ2-5, is SQTIHQWPATLVQPVGSPLSLECTVEGTSNPNLYWYRQAAGRGLQLLFYSVGIGQISSEVPQNLSASRPQDRQFILSSKKLLLSDSGFYLCAWSAGQGFETQYFGPGTRLLVL.

The table lists this clone with a few counts. The V gene is TRBV18, the J gene TRBJ2-5; D not resolved. The V end lost 2 bases, the J end lost 4 bases, and 11 bases lay between the germline ends. CDR1 is KGHSH, CDR2 LQKENI, per germline. The CDR3 has 14 residues. CDR3 residues: CASSPFLSTETQYF. The CDR3 DNA is TGTGCCAGCTCACCATTCTTAAGCACAGAGACCCAGTACTTC.

This sequence joins TRBV29-1 and TRBJ1-1; D not certain. The V end lost 7 bases, the J end lost 8 bases, and 20 bases lay between the germline ends. The CDR3 spans 13 residues. Germline V gives CDR1 SQVTM, CDR2 ANQGSEA. In nucleotides, the CDR3 is TGCAGCGGAACCGGACGGGGAGGAAGGGAAGCTTTCTTT. Amino acid sequence: CSGTGRGGREAFF.

The CDR3 DNA reads as TGTGCCAGCAGTTCGGGACTAGTTCCGTTCTTC. The encoded protein is CASSSGLVPFF. The chain carries TRBV6-5 and TRBJ2-1, with 8 bases that match TRBD2. From germline, CDR1 is MNHEY and CDR2 SVGAGI. This CDR3 has 11 residues. Trimming took 4 bases from V and 15 from J; bases not matched to a gene: 5.

This clone has more than one count but fewer than ten. This chain links TRBV28 with TRBJ2-4; weak D call: TRBD2 (5 bases). The germline V gene encodes CDR1 MDHEN and CDR2 SYDVKM. Trimming took 5 bases from V and 5 from J, leaving 13 bases between them. The CDR3 is 14 amino acids. The CDR3 bases are TGTGCCAGCAGTCCCTCCGGGATGGAAAACATTCAGTACTTC. Its protein product is CASSPSGMENIQYF.

This clone showed up just a few times. The CDR3 spells CASSGGTGGVVNEQFF. In DNA form, the CDR3 reads TGTGCCAGCAGTGGAGGGACAGGGGGAGTAGTGAATGAGCAGTTCTTC. The chain has TRBV6-1 and TRBJ2-1, with 11 bases matching TRBD1. The CDR3 covers 16 residues. The J segment lost 7 bases and the V segment lost 4 bases, leaving 9 bases of the junction unmatched. CDR1 is MNHNS and CDR2 is SASEGT in the germline V gene.

Relative to its sample, this clone is medium-sized (0.01 to 0.1%). This chain joins TRBV28 and TRBJ1-5; D possibly corresponds to TRBD1 (6 bases). Germline CDR1 and CDR2: MDHEN and SYDVKM. V shed 4 bases and J shed 0 bases, with 13 bases lying between them. This CDR3 is 16 amino acids long. The CDR3 bases are TGTGCCAGCAGTTCATCAGGGGCCCATAGCAATCAGCCCCAGCATTTT. Protein: CASSSSGAHSNQPQHF.

CDR3 sequence reads: CASSLVVAGINEQFF. The CDR3 DNA sequence: TGTGCCAGCAGTTTGGTGGTAGCGGGAATCAATGAGCAGTTCTTC. The chain couples TRBV6-6 to TRBJ2-1, with 8 nucleotides matching TRBD2. V shed 4 bases, J shed 6 bases, and the junction held 8 bases outside the gene matches. Germline assignment: CDR1 MNHNY and CDR2 SVGAGI (reference sequence). CDR3 length: 15 residues.

As for this clone: Distinct nucleotide sequences in the sample also encode this CDR3. The rearrangement uses TRBV9 and TRBJ1-2; D gene uncertain. V lost 2 bases to trimming and J lost 4 bases, with 15 bases between them. Germline loops: CDR1 SGDLS, CDR2 YYNGEE. The CDR3 extends over 15 amino acids. CDR3 protein: CASSVAPQVSYGYTF. The CDR3 bases are TGTGCCAGCAGCGTGGCCCCCCAGGTTAGCTATGGCTACACCTTC. The variable domain in full, with the rest retrieved from reference TRBV9 and TRBJ1-2, is DSGVTQTPKHLITATGQRVTLRCSPRSGDLSVYWYQQSLDQGLQFLIQYYNGEERAKGNILERFSAQQFPDLHSELNLSSLELGDSALYFCASSVAPQVSYGYTFGSGTRLTVV.

The chain joins TRBV7-2 to TRBJ2-7, with 9 bases identical to TRBD1. Germline V gives CDR1 SGHTA, CDR2 FQGNSA. The J segment lost 2 bases and the V segment lost 5 bases, leaving 4 bases of the junction unmatched. The CDR3 length is 14 residues. Written as DNA, the CDR3 is TGTGCCAGCAGCGGGAGGGACAGGGCCTACGAGCAGTACTTC. It encodes CASSGRDRAYEQYF.

This clone was observed a handful of times. V gene TRBV4-2 combines with J gene TRBJ1-1; the D gene is possibly TRBD1 (6 bases). The CDR3 length is 17 residues. The germline gives CDR1 LGHNA, CDR2 YNFKEQ. Between the trimmed V and J ends, which lost 0 bases and 3 bases, there was a span of 17 bases. CDR3 protein: CASSQESAGAGDTEAFF. For the CDR3, the DNA is TGTGCCAGCAGCCAAGAGTCAGCAGGGGCCGGCGACACTGAAGCTTTCTTT.

The rearrangement uses TRBV7-2 and TRBJ1-2, with TRBD1 matching 10 bases. CDR3 length equals 15 residues. Germline values: CDR1 SGHTA, CDR2 FQGNSA. Trimming took 4 bases from V and 4 from J; bases not matched to a gene: 6. CDR3 residues: CASSSAGTGVYGYTF. Here the CDR3 DNA reads TGTGCCAGCAGCTCTGCCGGGACAGGGGTCTATGGCTACACCTTC.

V and J are TRBV30 and TRBJ2-1, with TRBD2 identical over 8 bases. This CDR3 spans 15 amino acids. J lost 8 bases, V lost 1 base, and 10 bases had no gene match. The germline gives CDR1 GTSNPN, CDR2 SVGIG (reference sequence). The CDR3 here is CAWSAPGLVIYEQFF. The CDR3 coding sequence is TGTGCCTGGAGTGCCCCGGGACTAGTTATCTATGAGCAGTTCTTC.

The V call is TRBV29-1, the J call TRBJ1-2; 8 positions agree with TRBD1. CDR1 SQVTM and CDR2 ANQGSEA come from the germline V gene. The trim removed 6 bases at V and 5 bases at J, leaving 5 bases unmatched. The CDR3 spans 12 residues. CDR3 bases: TGCAGCGTGGGACAGGAAGGGTATGGCTACACCTTC. Translated: CSVGQEGYGYTF.

In this sample, this clone turned up a few times. This chain uses TRBV2 with TRBJ2-4; D ambiguous. This CDR3 is built from 12 residues. V was clipped by 6 bases and J by 2 bases, with 5 bases between them. In germline, CDR1 is SNHLY, CDR2 FYNNEI. CDR3 sequence: CASSFSKNIQYF. CDR3 nucleotide sequence: TGTGCCAGCAGCTTTTCCAAAAACATTCAGTACTTC.

This clone turned up a few times. The rearrangement uses TRBV4-2 and TRBJ2-7; 9 bases are a match to TRBD2. Germline V CDR1 and CDR2: LGHNA, YNFKEQ. J was trimmed by 2 bases and V by 1 base; bases with no gene match: 3. CDR3 length equals 15 residues. DNA for the CDR3: TGTGCCAGCAGCCAAGGGCCTAGCGGGACCTACGAGCAGTACTTC. Translation gives CASSQGPSGTYEQYF.

The J gene is TRBJ1-5, the V gene TRBV2; tentative D call: TRBD1 (5 bases). Germline lookup yields CDR1 SNHLY and CDR2 FYNNEI. Trimming took 5 bases from V and 3 from J, leaving 8 bases between them. There are 13 residues in the CDR3. In DNA form, the CDR3 reads TGTGCCAGCAGTCGACAGTTCAATCAGCCCCAGCATTTT. Protein: CASSRQFNQPQHF.